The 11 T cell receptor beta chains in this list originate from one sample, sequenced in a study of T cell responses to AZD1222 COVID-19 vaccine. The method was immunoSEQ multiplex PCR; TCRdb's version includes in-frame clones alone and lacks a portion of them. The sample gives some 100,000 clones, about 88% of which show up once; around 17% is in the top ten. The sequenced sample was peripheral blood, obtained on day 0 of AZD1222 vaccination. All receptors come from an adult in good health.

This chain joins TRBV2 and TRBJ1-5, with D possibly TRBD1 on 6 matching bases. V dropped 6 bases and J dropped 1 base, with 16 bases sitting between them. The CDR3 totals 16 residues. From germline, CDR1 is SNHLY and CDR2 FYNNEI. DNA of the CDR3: TGTGCCAGCAGGTCGGACGCGCAGGGGAGCAATCAGCCCCAGCATTTT. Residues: CASRSDAQGSNQPQHF.

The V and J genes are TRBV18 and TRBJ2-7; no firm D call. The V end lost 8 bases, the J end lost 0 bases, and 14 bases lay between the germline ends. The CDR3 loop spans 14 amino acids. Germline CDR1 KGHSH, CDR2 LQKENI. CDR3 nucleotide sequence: TGTGCCAGCCGCCGGGCCCCGGACTCCTACGAGCAGTACTTC. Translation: CASRRAPDSYEQYF.

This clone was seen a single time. The CDR3 DNA sequence: TGTGCCAGTAGTACTAGGGGTTTTCAGCCCCAGCATTTT. This sequence encodes CASSTRGFQPQHF. The rearrangement joins TRBV19 to TRBJ1-5; maybe TRBD1 (5 bases). Between the trimmed V and J ends, which lost 4 bases and 6 bases, there was a span of 10 bases. This CDR3 comprises 13 residues. CDR1 is LNHDA and CDR2 is SQIVND in the germline V gene (reference sequence).

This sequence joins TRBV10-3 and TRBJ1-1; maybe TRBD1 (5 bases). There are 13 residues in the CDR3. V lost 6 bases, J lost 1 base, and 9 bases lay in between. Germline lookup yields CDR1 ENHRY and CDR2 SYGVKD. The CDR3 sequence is CAIRVGANTEAFF. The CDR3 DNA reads TGTGCCATCAGAGTTGGGGCGAACACTGAAGCTTTCTTT.

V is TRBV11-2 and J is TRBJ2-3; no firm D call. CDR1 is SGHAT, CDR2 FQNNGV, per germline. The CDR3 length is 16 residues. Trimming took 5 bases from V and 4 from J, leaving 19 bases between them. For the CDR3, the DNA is TGTGCCAGCAGCCCCGTAAGGACGACGATATCAGATACGCAGTATTTT. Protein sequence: CASSPVRTTISDTQYF.

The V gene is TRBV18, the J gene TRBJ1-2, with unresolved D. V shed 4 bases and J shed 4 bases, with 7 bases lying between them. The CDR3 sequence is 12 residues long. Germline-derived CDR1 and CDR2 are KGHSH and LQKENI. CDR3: CASSLDTYGYTF. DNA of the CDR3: TGTGCCAGCTCACTCGACACCTATGGCTACACCTTC.

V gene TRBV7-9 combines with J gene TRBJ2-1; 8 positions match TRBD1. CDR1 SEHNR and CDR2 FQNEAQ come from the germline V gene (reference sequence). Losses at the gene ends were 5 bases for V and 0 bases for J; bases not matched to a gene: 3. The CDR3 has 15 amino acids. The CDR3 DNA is TGTGCCAGCAGCCGCGACAGGGGCTCCTACAATGAGCAGTTCTTC. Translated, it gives CASSRDRGSYNEQFF.

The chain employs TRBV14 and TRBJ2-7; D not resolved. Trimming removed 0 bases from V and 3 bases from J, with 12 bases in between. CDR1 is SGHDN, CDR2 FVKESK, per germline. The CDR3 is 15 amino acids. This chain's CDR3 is CASSQDMVAHYEQYF. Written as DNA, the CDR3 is TGTGCCAGCAGCCAAGATATGGTCGCCCACTACGAGCAGTACTTC.

The CDR3 loop reads CASSLMAGNYQPQHF. The CDR3 coding sequence is TGTGCCAGCAGCTTAATGGCTGGGAATTATCAGCCCCAGCATTTT. V usage is TRBV7-2 and J usage is TRBJ1-5, with D uncertain. V was pared by 2 bases and J by 5 bases, with 13 bases between. Germline CDR1 and CDR2: SGHTA and FQGNSA. The CDR3 contains 15 residues.

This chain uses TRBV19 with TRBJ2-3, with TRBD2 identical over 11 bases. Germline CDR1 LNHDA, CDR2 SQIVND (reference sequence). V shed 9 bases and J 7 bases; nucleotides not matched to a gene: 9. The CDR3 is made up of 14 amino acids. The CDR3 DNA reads TGTGCCAGCAGGTTAGCGGGAGGGCCTAATACGCAGTATTTT. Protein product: CASRLAGGPNTQYF.

This chain's CDR3 is CASSIGAGTSTDTQYF. The CDR3 region has the DNA TGTGCCAGTAGTATAGGAGCAGGGACTAGCACAGATACGCAGTATTTT. The chain employs TRBV19 and TRBJ2-3; a weak D match, TRBD2 (6 bases). Germline CDR1 LNHDA, CDR2 SQIVND (reference sequence). The length of the CDR3 is 16 residues. V was trimmed by 1 base and J by 0 bases, leaving 11 bases between them.